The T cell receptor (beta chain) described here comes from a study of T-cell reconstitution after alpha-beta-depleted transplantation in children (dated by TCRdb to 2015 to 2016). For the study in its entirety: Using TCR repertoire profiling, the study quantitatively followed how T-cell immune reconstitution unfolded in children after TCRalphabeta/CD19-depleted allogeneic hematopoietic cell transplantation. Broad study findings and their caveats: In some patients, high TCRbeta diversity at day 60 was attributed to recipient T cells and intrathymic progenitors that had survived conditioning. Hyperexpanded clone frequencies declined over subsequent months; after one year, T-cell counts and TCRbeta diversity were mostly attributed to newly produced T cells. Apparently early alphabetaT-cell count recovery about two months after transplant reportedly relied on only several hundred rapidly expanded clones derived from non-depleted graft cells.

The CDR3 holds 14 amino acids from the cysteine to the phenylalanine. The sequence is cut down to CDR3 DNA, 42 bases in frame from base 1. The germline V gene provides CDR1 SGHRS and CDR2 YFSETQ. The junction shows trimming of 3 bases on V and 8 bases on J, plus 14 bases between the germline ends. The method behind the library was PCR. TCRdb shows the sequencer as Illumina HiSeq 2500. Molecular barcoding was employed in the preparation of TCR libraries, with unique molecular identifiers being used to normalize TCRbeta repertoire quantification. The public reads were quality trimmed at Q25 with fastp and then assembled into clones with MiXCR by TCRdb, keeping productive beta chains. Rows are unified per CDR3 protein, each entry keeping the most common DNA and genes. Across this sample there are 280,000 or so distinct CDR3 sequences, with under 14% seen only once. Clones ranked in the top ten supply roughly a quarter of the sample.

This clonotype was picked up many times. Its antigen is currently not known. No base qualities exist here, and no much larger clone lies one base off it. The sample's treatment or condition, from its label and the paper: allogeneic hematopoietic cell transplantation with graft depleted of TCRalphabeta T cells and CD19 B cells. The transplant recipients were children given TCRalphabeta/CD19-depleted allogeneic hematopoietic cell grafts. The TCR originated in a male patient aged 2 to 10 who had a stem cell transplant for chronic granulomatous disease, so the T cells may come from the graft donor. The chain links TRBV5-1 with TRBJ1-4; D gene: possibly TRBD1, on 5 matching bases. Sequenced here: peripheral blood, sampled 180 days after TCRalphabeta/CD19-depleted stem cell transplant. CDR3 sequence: CASSSDSAYEKLFF. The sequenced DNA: TGCGCCAGCAGCTCCGACAGCGCGTACGAAAAACTGTTTTTT. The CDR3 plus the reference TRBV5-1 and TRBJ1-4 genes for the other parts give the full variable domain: KAGVTQTPRYLIKTRGQQVTLSCSPISGHRSVSWYQQTPGQGLQFLFEYFSETQRNKGNFPGRFSGRQFSNSRSEMNVSTLELGDSALYLCASSSDSAYEKLFFGSGTQLSVL.